This T cell receptor beta chain was recovered during a study of shared clonotypes between healthy human individuals. General observations from the study: The study generally estimated greater richness for naive than memory subsets. Clonotypes not shared had lower generation probabilities than those common to all four donors.

The ends lost 6 bases at V and 4 bases at J; junction bases unmatched: 5. The CDR3 runs 15 residues. Looked up from germline, CDR1 is MNHEY and CDR2 is SMNVEV (reference sequence). About this clone: The antigen remains undetermined.

Genomic DNA per cell subset filled all wells of several immunoSEQ plates. Sequencing used immunoSEQ multiplex PCR; TCRdb keeps in-frame clones, though not all of them. This table has around 650,000 clones, approximately 96% appearing once. Only CD45RO-negative cells positively selected for CCR7 counted as naive CD8 cells, so terminally differentiated effector memory CD45RA+ cells were excluded. HIV-negative, healthy adults without recent acute infections or vaccinations were the donors. The sequence derives from a woman younger than 45 in good health. This rearrangement joins TRBV27 to TRBJ2-4, with TRBD2 matching 11 bases. Sample: naive CD8+ T cells sorted from blood. This CDR3 is CASSTGTSGKNIQYF. CDR3 bases: TGTGCCAGCAGCACAGGGACTAGCGGAAAAAACATTCAGTACTTC.